This record concerns one TCR beta chain sequence. Its antigen is unidentified. This record belongs to a study of CXCR3-negative and CXCR3-positive naive CD8 T cells. Study-wide results and caveats: Similar levels of surface CD5 were seen between naive subsets; TCR strength was inferred from TRB CDR3 properties. More hydrophobic TRB CDR3s occurred in CXCR3-positive than in CXCR3-negative naive cells. Similar TRBV-TRBJ usage was seen in naive cells (both CXCR3-negative and CXCR3-positive), but memory cells differed.

Investigators sorted each CD8+ T cell subset in triplicate, taking 300,000 or so cells each time. The authors prepared UMI-labeled TRB cDNA libraries by 5' RACE. No DNA is given; TCRdb re-called the 5' RACE reads and lists each CDR3 protein once. Its table records roughly 130,000 distinct CDR3 sequences. The CDR3 consists of 15 residues. Germline CDR1 and CDR2: SGHAT and FQNNGV. Source material: naive CXCR3+ CD8+ T cells from blood. Subset reported: CD45RO-CCR7+CD27+CD95- naive CD8+ T cells expressing CXCR3 (TNR3+). The clonotype comes from a human donor in good health. Some clones in this sample may be carry-over from other donors' samples. The rearrangement uses TRBV11-2 and TRBJ2-1; absent DNA, TCRdb's TRBD2 call cannot be checked. The CDR3 is CASSFYGSLTDEQFF.